This T cell receptor beta chain was recovered during a study of PD-L1 blockade in urothelial cancer. Germline CDR1 SGHVS, CDR2 FQNEAQ. This CDR3 has 12 residues. V was pared by 6 bases and J by 9 bases, with 15 bases between. The method was immunoSEQ multiplex PCR; TCRdb's version includes in-frame clones alone and lacks a portion of them. The top ten hold 30% to 40% of the sample, which has around 26,000 clones, less than 90% seen once. Sequences were derived from PBMCs, sampled around atezolizumab (anti-PD-L1) treatment. This chain connects TRBV7-8 to TRBJ2-7; no clear D. The sequence was collected from a man in his 60s with urothelial cancer. CDR3 sequence: CASSSIATAQYF. The DNA of the CDR3 is TGTGCCAGCAGTTCAATAGCAACCGCGCAGTACTTC.